This T cell receptor (beta chain) emerged from a study of blood T cell repertoires in COVID-19. On the study more broadly: Samples representing acute and convalescent COVID-19 were sourced from the United States, Italy and Spain.

The CDR3 covers 15 residues. V trimming: 1 base; J trimming: 4 bases; junction bases outside the gene matches: 2. CDR1 SGHVS and CDR2 FNYEAQ come from the germline V gene. Per the original data handling: Amplification of reference gene primers was used by the study to estimate nucleated cell counts. The protocol was immunoSEQ multiplex PCR, while the TCRdb copy is restricted to in-frame clones and leaves out a portion. V, J and clone size are taken as reported in that table, and D and trimming were inferred from the DNA itself. The data show around 54,000 clones, around 92% seen once. Sequences were obtained from peripheral blood. The sequence derives from a human donor in a cohort sampled during active COVID-19. The chain joins TRBV7-6 to TRBJ2-2; the match to TRBD1 covers 8 bases. CDR3 DNA sequence: TGTGCCAGCAGCTTAGTCAGGGGGCTCACCGGGGAGCTGTTTTTT. Translated, it gives CASSLVRGLTGELFF.